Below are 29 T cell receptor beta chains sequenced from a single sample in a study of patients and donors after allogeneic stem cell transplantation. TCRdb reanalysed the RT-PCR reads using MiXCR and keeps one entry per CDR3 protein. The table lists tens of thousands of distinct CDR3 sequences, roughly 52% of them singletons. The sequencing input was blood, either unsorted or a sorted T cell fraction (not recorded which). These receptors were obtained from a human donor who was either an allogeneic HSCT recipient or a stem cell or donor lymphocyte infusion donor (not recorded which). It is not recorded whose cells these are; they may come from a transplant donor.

The CDR3: CASSFGVPNTEAFF. CDR3 nucleotides: TGTGCCAGCAGTTTCGGAGTGCCGAACACTGAAGCTTTCTTT. The chain uses TRBV12-3 or TRBV12-4 and TRBJ1-1; no definite D call. V was clipped by 3 bases and J by 1 base, with 9 bases between them. The CDR3 extends over 14 amino acids.

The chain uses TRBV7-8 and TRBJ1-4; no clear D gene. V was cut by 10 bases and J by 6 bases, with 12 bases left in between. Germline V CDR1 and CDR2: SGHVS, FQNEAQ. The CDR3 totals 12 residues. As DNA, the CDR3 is TGTGCCAACGGAGTCGAGCATGAAAAACTGTTTTTT. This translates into CANGVEHEKLFF.

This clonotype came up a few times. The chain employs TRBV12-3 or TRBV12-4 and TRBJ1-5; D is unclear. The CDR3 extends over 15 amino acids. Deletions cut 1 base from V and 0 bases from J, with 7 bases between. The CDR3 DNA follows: TGTGCCAGCAGTTTAGGTTTATATAGCAATCAGCCCCAGCATTTT. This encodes CASSLGLYSNQPQHF.

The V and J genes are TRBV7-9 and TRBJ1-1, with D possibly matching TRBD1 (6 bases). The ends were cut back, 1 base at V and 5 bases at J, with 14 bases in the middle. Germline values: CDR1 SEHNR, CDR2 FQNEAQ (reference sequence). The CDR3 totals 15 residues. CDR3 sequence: CASSLEAGAPTEAFF. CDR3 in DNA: TGTGCCAGCAGCTTAGAAGCGGGGGCGCCTACTGAAGCTTTCTTT.

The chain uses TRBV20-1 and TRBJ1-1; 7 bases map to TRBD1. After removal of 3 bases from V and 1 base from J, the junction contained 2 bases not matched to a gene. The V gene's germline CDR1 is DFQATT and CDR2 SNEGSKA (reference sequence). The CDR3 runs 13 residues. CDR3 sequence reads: CSARRTGNTEAFF. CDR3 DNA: TGCAGTGCTAGGAGGACAGGGAACACTGAAGCTTTCTTT.

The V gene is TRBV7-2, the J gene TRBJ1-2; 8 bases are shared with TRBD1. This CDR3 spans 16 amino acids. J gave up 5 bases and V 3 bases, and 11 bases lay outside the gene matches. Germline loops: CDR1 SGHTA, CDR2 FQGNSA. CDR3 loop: CASSFALGQGMYGYTF. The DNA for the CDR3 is TGTGCCAGCAGCTTCGCCCTAGGACAGGGCATGTATGGCTACACCTTC.

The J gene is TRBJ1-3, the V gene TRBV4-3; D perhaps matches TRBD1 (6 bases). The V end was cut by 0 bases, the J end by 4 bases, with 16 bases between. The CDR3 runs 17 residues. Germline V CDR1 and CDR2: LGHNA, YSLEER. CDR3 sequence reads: CASSQEEWGATGNTIYF. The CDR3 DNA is TGCGCCAGCAGCCAAGAAGAGTGGGGGGCAACCGGAAACACCATATATTTT.

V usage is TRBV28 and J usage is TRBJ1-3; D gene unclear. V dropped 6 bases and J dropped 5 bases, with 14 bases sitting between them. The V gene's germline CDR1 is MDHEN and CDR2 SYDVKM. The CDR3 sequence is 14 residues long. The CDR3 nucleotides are TGTGCCAGCAGCGTTAGAGGGCTCCGAAACACCATATATTTT. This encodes CASSVRGLRNTIYF.

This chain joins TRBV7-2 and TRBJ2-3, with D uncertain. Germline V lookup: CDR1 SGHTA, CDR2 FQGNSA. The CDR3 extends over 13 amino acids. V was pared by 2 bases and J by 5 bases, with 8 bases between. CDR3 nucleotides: TGTGCCAGCAGCTTAAGGTTGGGAGATACGCAGTATTTT. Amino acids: CASSLRLGDTQYF.

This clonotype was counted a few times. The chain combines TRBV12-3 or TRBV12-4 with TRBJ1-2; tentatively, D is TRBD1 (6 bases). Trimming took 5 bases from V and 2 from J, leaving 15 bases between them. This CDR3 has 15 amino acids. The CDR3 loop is CASSAVTGLNYGYTF. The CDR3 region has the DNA TGTGCCAGCAGTGCTGTGACAGGTCTGAACTATGGCTACACCTTC.

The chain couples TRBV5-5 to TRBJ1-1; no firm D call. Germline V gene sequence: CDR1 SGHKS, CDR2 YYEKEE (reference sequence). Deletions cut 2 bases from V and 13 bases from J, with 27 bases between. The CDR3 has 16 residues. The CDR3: CASSFSLEGASSEGFF. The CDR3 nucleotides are TGTGCCAGCAGCTTTAGTCTCGAGGGTGCCTCCTCTGAGGGTTTCTTT.

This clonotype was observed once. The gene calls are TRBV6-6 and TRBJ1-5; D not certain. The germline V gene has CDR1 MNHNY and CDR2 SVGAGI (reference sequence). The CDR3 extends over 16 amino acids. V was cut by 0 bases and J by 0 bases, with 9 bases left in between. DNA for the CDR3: TGTGCCAGCAGTTACTCGACCTGGGCTAGCAATCAGCCCCAGCATTTT. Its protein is CASSYSTWASNQPQHF.

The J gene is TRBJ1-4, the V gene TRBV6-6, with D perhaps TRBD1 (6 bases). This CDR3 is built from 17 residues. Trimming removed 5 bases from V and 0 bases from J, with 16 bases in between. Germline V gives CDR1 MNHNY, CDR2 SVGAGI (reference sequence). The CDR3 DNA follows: TGTGCCAGCAGTAAAAAACAGGGTACTTCAACTAATGAAAAACTGTTTTTT. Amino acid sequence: CASSKKQGTSTNEKLFF.

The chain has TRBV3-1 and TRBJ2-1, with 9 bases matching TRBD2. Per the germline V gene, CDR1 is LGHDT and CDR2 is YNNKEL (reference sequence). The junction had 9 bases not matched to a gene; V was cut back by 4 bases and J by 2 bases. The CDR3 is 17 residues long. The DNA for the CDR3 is TGTGCCAGCAGCCCCCCTGGCGGCGGGAGGGCCTACAATGAGCAGTTCTTC. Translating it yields CASSPPGGGRAYNEQFF.

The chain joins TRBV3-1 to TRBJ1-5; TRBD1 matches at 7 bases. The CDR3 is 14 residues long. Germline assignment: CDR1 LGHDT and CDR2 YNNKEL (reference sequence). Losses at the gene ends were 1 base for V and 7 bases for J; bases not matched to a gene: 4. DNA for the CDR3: TGTGCCAGCAGCCAAGCGACAGGGACCCAGCCCCAGCATTTT. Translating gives CASSQATGTQPQHF.

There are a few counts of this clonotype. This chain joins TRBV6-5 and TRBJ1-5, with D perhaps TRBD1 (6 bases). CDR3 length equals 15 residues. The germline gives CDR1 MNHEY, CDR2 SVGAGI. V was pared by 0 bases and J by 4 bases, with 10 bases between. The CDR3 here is CASSYSKRGNQPQHF. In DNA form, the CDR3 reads TGTGCCAGCAGTTACTCGAAGAGGGGGAATCAGCCCCAGCATTTT.

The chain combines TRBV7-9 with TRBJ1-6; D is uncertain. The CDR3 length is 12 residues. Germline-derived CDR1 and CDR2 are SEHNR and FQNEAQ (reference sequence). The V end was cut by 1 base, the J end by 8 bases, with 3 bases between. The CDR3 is CASSLDDSPLHF. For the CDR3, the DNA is TGTGCCAGCAGCTTAGACGATTCACCCCTCCACTTT. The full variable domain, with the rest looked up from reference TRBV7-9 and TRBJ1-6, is DTGVSQNPRHKITKRGQNVTFRCDPISEHNRLYWYRQTLGQGPEFLTYFQNEAQLEKSRLLSDRFSAERPKGSFSTLEIQRTEQGDSAMYLCASSLDDSPLHFGNGTRLTVT.

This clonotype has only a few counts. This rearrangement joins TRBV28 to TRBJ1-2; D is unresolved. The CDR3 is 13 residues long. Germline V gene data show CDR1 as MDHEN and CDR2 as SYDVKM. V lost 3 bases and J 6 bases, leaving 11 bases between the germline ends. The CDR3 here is CASSFAGEDGYTF. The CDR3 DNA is TGTGCCAGCAGTTTTGCAGGAGAAGATGGCTACACCTTC.

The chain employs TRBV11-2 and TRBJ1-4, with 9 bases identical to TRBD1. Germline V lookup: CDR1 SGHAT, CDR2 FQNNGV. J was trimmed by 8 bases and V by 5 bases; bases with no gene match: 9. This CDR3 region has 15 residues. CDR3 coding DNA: TGTGCCAGCAGCACAAGTCGGGACAGGGAGGAAAAACTGTTTTTT. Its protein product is CASSTSRDREEKLFF.

Here the CDR3 reads CASSSGTGGYGYTF. The CDR3 region has the DNA TGTGCCAGCAGTTCCGGGACAGGGGGATATGGCTACACCTTC. The V and J genes are TRBV12-3 or TRBV12-4 and TRBJ1-2; 11 nucleotides agree with TRBD1. The CDR3 loop spans 14 amino acids. V gave up 4 bases and J gave up 5 bases; unmatched junction bases: 3.

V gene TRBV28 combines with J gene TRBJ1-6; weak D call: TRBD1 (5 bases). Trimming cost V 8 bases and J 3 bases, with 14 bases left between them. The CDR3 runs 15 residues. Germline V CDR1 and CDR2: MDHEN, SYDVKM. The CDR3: CASYWGSYYNSPLHF. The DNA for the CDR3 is TGTGCCAGCTACTGGGGGAGTTACTATAATTCACCCCTCCACTTT.

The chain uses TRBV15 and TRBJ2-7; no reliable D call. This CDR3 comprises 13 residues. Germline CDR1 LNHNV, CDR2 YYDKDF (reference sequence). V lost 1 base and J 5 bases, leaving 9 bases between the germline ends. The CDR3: CATSRGKGNEQYF. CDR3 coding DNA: TGTGCCACCAGCAGAGGAAAGGGTAACGAGCAGTACTTC.

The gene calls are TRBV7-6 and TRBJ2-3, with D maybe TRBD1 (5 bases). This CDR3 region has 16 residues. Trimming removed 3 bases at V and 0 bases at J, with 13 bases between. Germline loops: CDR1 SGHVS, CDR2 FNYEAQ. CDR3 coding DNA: TGTGCCAGCAGCTTTTTGGGGCGCTCTAGCACAGATACGCAGTATTTT. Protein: CASSFLGRSSTDTQYF.

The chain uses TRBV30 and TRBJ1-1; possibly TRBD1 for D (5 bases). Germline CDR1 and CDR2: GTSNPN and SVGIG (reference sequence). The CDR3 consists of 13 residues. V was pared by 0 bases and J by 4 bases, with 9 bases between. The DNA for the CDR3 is TGTGCCTGGAGTGTAACCGGGGGCACTGAAGCTTTCTTT. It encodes CAWSVTGGTEAFF.

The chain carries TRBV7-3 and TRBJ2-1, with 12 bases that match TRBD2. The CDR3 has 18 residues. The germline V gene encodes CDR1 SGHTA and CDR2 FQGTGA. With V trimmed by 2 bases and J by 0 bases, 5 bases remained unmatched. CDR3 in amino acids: CASSLGTSGWSSYNEQFF. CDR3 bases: TGTGCCAGCAGCTTAGGGACTAGCGGGTGGTCCTCCTACAATGAGCAGTTCTTC.

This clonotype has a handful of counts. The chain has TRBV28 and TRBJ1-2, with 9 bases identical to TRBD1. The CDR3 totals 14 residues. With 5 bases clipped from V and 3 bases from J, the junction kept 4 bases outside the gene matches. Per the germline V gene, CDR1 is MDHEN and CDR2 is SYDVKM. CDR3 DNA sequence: TGTGCCAGCAGTCCCGGGACAGGGCACTATGGCTACACCTTC. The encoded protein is CASSPGTGHYGYTF.

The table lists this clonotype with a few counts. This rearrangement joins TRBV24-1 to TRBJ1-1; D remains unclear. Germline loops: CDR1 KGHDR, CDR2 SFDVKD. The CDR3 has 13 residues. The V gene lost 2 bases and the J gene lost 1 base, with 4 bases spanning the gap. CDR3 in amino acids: CATSDYSNTEAFF. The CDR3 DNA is TGTGCCACCAGTGATTACTCGAACACTGAAGCTTTCTTT.

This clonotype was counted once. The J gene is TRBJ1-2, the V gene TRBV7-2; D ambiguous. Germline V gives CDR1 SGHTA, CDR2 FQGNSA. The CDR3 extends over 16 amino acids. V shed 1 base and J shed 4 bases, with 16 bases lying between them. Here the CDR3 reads CASSLGGRRPSYGYTF. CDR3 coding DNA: TGTGCCAGCAGCTTAGGAGGGCGCCGTCCCTCCTATGGCTACACCTTC.

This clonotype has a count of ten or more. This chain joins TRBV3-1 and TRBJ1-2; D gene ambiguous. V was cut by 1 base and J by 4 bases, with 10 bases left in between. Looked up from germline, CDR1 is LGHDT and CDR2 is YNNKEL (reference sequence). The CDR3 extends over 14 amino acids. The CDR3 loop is CASSQGATGYGYTF. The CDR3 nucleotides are TGTGCCAGCAGCCAAGGGGCCACGGGCTATGGCTACACCTTC.